These 10 T cell receptor beta chains came from one sample sequenced in a study of blood T cell repertoires in COVID-19. The assay was immunoSEQ multiplex PCR, and TCRdb's table has in-frame clones only and misses some. The repertoire holds about 100,000 clones, with around nine tenths as singletons. Sample: peripheral blood. The receptors come from a man between 65 and 79 years old with acute or convalescent COVID-19.

This clone was observed once. The rearrangement links TRBV9 to TRBJ2-1, with a tentative D call TRBD1 (5 bases). The V end lost 2 bases, the J end lost 0 bases, and 9 bases lay between the germline ends. Germline V gives CDR1 SGDLS, CDR2 YYNGEE. The CDR3 consists of 15 residues. The CDR3 loop reads CASSVGGASYNEQFF. CDR3 DNA: TGTGCCAGCAGCGTGGGTGGGGCCTCCTACAATGAGCAGTTCTTC.

This sequence joins TRBV28 and TRBJ2-1; 12 bases fit TRBD2. Germline V gene data show CDR1 as MDHEN and CDR2 as SYDVKM. The CDR3 totals 16 residues. Trimming at V came to 5 bases and at J to 5 bases, leaving 7 bases not matched to a gene. DNA for the CDR3: TGTGCCAGCAGTGACCCTAGCGGGAGGGCCGACAATGAGCAGTTCTTC. This translates into CASSDPSGRADNEQFF.

J is TRBJ1-2 and V is TRBV12-3 or TRBV12-4; TRBD1 is a possible D gene (6 bases). The CDR3 sequence is 13 residues long. Between the trimmed V and J ends, which lost 6 bases and 4 bases, there was a span of 12 bases. CDR3 region: CASSPTGSYGYTF. The CDR3, as DNA: TGTGCCAGCAGCCCCACAGGGTCCTATGGCTACACCTTC.

V usage is TRBV21-1 and J usage is TRBJ1-3; the table's TRBD1 call for D was not verified on the DNA. TRBV21-1 is a pseudogene segment. CDR3 length equals 17 residues. The CDR3 protein is CASSMEHRVLSGNTIYF. The CDR3 DNA reads as TGTGCCAGCAGCATGGAGCACAGGGTGCTTTCTGGAAACACCATATATTTT.

The chain joins TRBV18 to TRBJ1-1; no clear D. The CDR3 covers 13 residues. CDR1 is KGHSH, CDR2 LQKENI, per germline. V was trimmed by 0 bases and J by 11 bases, leaving 13 bases between them. CDR3 loop: CASSPPIEREAFF. CDR3 coding DNA: TGTGCCAGCTCACCACCCATCGAGAGGGAGGCTTTCTTT.

The chain joins TRBV11-2 to TRBJ2-3, with 9 bases fitting TRBD1. The length of the CDR3 is 16 residues. Germline loops: CDR1 SGHAT, CDR2 FQNNGV. The ends lost 4 bases at V and 2 bases at J; junction bases unmatched: 7. CDR3 protein: CASSSGQGRVTDTQYF. The CDR3 region has the DNA TGTGCCAGCAGCTCCGGACAGGGGCGAGTCACAGATACGCAGTATTTT.

The chain has TRBV4-2 and TRBJ2-7; TRBD1 might be the D (5 bases). The CDR3 extends over 16 amino acids. Trimming shortened V by 1 base and J by 4 bases, and 17 bases separated the two germline ends. Germline CDR1 reads LGHNA; CDR2 reads YNFKEQ. This chain's CDR3 is CASSQAQGPRTYEQYF. CDR3 bases: TGTGCCAGCAGCCAAGCCCAGGGCCCACGAACTTACGAGCAGTACTTC.

The J gene is TRBJ2-1, the V gene TRBV11-3; 7 bases map to TRBD2. Per germline, CDR1 SGHNT and CDR2 YENEEA. This CDR3 comprises 15 residues. After removal of 1 base from V and 0 bases from J, the junction contained 0 bases not matched to a gene. CDR3 loop: CASSLGGSSYNEQFF. DNA for the CDR3: TGTGCCAGCAGCTTAGGCGGGAGCTCCTACAATGAGCAGTTCTTC.

The rearrangement links TRBV15 to TRBJ1-2; maybe TRBD1 (5 bases). Germline-derived CDR1 and CDR2 are LNHNV and YYDKDF (reference sequence). V lost 3 bases and J 1 base, leaving 12 bases between the germline ends. The length of the CDR3 is 15 residues. CDR3: CATSRAGGLNYGYTF. The CDR3 coding sequence is TGTGCCACCAGCAGGGCGGGGGGACTTAACTATGGCTACACCTTC.

About this clone itself: This same CDR3 is encoded by further DNA sequences in the sample. The chain is built from TRBV19 and TRBJ1-4; possible D gene TRBD1, 5 bases. The V end was cut by 9 bases, the J end by 5 bases, with 19 bases between. Germline values: CDR1 LNHDA, CDR2 SQIVND (reference sequence). The CDR3 runs 15 residues. In DNA form, the CDR3 reads TGTGCCAGCGAGGCTCCGGGACTCAGGAATGAAAAACTGTTTTTT. Translated, it gives CASEAPGLRNEKLFF.